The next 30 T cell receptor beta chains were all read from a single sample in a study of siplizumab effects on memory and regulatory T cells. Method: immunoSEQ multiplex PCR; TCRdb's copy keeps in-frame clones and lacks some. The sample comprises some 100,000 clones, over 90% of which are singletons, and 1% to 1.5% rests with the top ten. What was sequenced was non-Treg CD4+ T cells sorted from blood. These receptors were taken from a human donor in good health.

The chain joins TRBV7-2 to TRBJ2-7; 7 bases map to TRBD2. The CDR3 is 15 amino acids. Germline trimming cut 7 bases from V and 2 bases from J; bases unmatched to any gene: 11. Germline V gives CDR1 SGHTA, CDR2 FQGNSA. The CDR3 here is CASTPRVAGPYEQYF. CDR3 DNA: TGTGCCAGCACTCCCAGGGTAGCGGGTCCCTACGAGCAGTACTTC.

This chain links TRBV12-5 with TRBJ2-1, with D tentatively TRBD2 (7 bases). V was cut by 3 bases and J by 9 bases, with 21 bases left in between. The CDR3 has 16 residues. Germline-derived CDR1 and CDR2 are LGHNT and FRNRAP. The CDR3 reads CASGFVGGAISPEQFF. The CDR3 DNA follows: TGTGCTAGTGGTTTTGTTGGGGGGGCTATCAGCCCTGAGCAGTTCTTC.

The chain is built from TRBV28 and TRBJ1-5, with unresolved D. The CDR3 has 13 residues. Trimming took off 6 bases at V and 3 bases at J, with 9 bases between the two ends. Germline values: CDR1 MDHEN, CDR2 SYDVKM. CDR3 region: CASSPTANQPQHF. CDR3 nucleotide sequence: TGTGCCAGCAGCCCGACGGCCAATCAGCCCCAGCATTTT. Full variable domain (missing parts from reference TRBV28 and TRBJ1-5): DVKVTQSSRYLVKRTGEKVFLECVQDMDHENMFWYRQDPGLGLRLIYFSYDVKMKEKGDIPEGYSVSREKKERFSLILESASTNQTSMYLCASSPTANQPQHFGDGTRLSIL.

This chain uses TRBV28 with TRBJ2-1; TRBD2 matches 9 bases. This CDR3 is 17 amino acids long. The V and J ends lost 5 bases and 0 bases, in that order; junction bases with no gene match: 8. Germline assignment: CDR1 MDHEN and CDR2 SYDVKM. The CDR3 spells CASSTTQAGGSYNEQFF. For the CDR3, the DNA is TGTGCCAGCAGTACCACGCAAGCGGGAGGCTCCTACAATGAGCAGTTCTTC.

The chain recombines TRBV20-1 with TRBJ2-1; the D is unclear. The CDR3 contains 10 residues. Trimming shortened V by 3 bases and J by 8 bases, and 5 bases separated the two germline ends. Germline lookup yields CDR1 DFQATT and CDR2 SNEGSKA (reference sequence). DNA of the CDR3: TGCAGTGCTAGGACTTATGAGCAGTTCTTC. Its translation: CSARTYEQFF.

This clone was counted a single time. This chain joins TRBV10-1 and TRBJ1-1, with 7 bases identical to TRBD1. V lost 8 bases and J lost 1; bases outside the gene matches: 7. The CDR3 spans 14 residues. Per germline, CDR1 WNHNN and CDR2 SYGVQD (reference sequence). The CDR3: CASGKGASNTEAFF. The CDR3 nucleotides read TGCGCCAGCGGAAAGGGGGCCTCGAACACTGAAGCTTTCTTT.

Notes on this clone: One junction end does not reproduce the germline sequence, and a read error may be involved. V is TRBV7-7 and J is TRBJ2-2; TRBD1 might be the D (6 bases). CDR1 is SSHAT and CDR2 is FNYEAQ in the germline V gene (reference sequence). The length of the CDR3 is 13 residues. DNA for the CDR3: TGTGCTAGCAGGGGCGCGAACACCGGGGAGCTGTTTTTT. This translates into CASRGANTGELFF. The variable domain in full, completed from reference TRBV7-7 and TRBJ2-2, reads GAGVSQSPRYKVTKRGQDVTLRCDPISSHATLYWYQQALGQGPEFLTYFNYEAQPDKSGLPSDRFSAERPEGSISTLTIQRTEQRDSAMYRCASRGANTGELFFGEGSRLTVL.

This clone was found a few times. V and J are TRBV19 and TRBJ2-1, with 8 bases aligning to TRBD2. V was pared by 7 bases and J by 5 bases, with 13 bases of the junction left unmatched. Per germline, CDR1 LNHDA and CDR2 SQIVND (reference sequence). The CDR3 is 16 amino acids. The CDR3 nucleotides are TGTGCCAGTACCGATATAGCGGGAAGAGGGCACAATGAGCAGTTCTTC. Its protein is CASTDIAGRGHNEQFF.

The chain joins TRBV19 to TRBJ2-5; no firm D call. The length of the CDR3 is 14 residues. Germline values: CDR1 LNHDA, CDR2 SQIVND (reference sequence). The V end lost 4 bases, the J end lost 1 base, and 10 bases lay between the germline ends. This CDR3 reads CASSTSQVQETQYF. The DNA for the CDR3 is TGTGCCAGTAGTACCTCCCAGGTCCAAGAGACCCAGTACTTC.

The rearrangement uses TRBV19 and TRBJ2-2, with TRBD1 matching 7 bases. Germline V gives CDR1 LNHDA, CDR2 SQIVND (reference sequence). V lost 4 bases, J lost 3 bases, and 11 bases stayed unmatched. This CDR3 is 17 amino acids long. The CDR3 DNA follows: TGTGCCAGTAGTAAAAGACAGGGACCCTCAGACACCGGGGAGCTGTTTTTT. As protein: CASSKRQGPSDTGELFF.

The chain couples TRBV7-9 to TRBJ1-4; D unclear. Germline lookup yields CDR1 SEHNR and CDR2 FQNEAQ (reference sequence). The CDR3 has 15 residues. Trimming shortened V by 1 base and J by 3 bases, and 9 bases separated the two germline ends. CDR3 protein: CASSLGAGANEKLFF. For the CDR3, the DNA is TGTGCCAGCAGCTTAGGAGCTGGGGCTAATGAAAAACTGTTTTTT.

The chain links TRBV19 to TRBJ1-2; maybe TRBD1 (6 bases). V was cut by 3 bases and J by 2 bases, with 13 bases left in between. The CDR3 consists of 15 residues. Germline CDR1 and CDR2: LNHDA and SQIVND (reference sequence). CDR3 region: CASSMGQGSNYGYTF. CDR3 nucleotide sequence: TGTGCCAGTAGTATGGGGCAGGGGAGCAACTATGGCTACACCTTC.

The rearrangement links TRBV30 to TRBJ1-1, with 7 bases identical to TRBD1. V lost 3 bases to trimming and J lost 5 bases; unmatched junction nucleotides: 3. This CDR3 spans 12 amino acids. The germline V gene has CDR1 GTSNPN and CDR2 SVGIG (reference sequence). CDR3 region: CAWRTGYTEAFF. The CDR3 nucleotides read TGTGCCTGGAGGACAGGGTATACTGAAGCTTTCTTT.

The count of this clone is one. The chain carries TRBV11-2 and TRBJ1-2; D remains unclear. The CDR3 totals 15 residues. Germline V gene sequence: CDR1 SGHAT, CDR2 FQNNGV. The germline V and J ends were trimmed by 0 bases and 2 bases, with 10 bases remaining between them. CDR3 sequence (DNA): TGTGCCAGCAGCTTAGAAGCAGGAGTGAACTATGGCTACACCTTC. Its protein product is CASSLEAGVNYGYTF. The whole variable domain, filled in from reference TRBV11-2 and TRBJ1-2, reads EAGVAQSPRYKIIEKRQSVAFWCNPISGHATLYWYQQILGQGPKLLIQFQNNGVVDDSQLPKDRFSAERLKGVDSTLKIQPAKLEDSAVYLCASSLEAGVNYGYTFGSGTRLTVV.

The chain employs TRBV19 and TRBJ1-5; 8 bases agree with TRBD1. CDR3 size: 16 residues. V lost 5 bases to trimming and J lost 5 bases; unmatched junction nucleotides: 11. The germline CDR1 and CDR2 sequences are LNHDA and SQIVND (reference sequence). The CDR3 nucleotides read TGTGCCAGTAGTCGCACAGGGGGTGGTGCGCATCAGCCCCAGCATTTT. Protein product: CASSRTGGGAHQPQHF.

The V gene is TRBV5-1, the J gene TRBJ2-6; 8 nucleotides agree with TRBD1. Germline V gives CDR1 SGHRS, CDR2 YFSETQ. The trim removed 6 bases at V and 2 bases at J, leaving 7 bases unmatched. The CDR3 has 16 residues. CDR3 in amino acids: CASTQDRATGANVLTF. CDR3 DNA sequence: TGCGCCAGCACCCAGGACAGGGCCACTGGGGCCAACGTCCTGACTTTC.

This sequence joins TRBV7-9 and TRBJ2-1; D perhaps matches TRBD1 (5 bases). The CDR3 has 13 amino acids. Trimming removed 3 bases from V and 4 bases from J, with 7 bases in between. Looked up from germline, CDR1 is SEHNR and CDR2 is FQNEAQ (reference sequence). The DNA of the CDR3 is TGTGCCAGCAGCTTTAGACAGTACAATGAGCAGTTCTTC. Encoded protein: CASSFRQYNEQFF.

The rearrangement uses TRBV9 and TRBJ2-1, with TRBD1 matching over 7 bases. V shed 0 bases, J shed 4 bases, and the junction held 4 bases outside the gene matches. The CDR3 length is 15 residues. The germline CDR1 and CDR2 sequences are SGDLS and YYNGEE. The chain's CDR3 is CASSVGQGAYNEQFF. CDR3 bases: TGTGCCAGCAGCGTAGGACAGGGCGCTTACAATGAGCAGTTCTTC.

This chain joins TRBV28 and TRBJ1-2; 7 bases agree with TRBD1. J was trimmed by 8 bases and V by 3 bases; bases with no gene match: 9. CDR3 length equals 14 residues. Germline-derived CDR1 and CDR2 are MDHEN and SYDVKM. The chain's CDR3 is CASSLFTGAWGYTF. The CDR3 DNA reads TGTGCCAGCAGTTTGTTTACAGGGGCCTGGGGCTACACCTTC.

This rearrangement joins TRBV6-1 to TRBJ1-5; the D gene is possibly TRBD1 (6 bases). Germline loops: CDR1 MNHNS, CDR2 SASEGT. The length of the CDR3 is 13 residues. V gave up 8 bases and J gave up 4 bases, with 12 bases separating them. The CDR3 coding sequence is TGTGCCAGCGTTGCAGGGGCTAATCAGCCCCAGCATTTT. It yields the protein CASVAGANQPQHF.

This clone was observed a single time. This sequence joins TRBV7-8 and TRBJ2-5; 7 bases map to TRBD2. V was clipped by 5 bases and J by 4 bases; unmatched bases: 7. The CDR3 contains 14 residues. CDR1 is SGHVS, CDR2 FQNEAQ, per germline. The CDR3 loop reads CASSLAGVVETQYF. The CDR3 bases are TGTGCCAGCAGCCTTGCGGGAGTAGTAGAGACCCAGTACTTC. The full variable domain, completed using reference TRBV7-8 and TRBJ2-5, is GAGVSQSPRYKVAKRGQDVALRCDPISGHVSLFWYQQALGQGPEFLTYFQNEAQLDKSGLPSDRFFAERPEGSVSTLKIQRTQQEDSAVYLCASSLAGVVETQYFGPGTRLLVL.

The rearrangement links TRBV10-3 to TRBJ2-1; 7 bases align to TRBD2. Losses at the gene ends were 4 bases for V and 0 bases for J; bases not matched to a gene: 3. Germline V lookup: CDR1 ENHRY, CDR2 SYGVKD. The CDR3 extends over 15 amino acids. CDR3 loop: CAISALADSYNEQFF. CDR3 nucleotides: TGTGCCATCAGTGCCCTAGCGGACTCCTACAATGAGCAGTTCTTC.

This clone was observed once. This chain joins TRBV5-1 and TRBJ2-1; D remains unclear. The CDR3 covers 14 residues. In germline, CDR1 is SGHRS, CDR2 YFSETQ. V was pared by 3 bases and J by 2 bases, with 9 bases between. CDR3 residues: CASSSDSAYNEQFF. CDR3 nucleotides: TGCGCCAGCAGCTCTGACTCCGCCTACAATGAGCAGTTCTTC. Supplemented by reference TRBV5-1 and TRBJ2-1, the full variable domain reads KAGVTQTPRYLIKTRGQQVTLSCSPISGHRSVSWYQQTPGQGLQFLFEYFSETQRNKGNFPGRFSGRQFSNSRSEMNVSTLELGDSALYLCASSSDSAYNEQFFGPGTRLTVL.

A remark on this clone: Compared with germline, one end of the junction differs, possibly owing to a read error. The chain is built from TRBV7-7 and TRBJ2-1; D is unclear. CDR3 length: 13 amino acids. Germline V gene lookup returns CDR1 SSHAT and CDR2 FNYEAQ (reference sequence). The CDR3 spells CASSSGQQSEQFF. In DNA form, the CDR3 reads TGTGCTAGCAGCTCAGGCCAGCAGAGTGAGCAGTTCTTC.

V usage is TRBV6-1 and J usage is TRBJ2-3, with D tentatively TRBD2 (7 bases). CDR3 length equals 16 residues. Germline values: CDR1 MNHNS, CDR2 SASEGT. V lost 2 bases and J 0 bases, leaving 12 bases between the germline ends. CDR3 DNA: TGTGCCAGCAGTGAATCTGCGGGGGCAAGCACAGATACGCAGTATTTT. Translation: CASSESAGASTDTQYF.

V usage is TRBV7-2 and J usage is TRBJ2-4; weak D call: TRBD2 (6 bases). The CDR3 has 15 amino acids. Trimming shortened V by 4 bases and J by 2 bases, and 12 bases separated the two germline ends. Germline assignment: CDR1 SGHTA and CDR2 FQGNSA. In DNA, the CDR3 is TGTGCCAGCAGCTCCCTGGGGGGTTCCAAAAACATTCAGTACTTC. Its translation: CASSSLGGSKNIQYF.

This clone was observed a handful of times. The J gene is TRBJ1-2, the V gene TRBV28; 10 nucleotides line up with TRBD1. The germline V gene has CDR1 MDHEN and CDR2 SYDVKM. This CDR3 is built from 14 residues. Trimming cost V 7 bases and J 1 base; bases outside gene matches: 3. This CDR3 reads CASMGQGFNYGYTF. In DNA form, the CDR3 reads TGTGCCAGCATGGGACAGGGGTTTAACTATGGCTACACCTTC.

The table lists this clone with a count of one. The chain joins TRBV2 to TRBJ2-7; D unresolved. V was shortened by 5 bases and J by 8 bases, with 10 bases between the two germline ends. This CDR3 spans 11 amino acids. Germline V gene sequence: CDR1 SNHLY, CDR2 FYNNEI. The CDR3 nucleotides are TGTGCCAGCAGTCCTATTACGAAGCAGTACTTC. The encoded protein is CASSPITKQYF. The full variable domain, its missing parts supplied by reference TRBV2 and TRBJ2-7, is EPEVTQTPSHQVTQMGQEVILRCVPISNHLYFYWYRQILGQKVEFLVSFYNNEISEKSEIFDDQFSVERPDGSNFTLKIRSTKLEDSAMYFCASSPITKQYFGPGTRLTVT.

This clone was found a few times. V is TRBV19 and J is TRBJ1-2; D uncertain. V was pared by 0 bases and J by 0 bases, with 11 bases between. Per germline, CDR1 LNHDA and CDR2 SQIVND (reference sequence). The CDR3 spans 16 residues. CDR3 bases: TGTGCCAGTAGTATAGACCGACAAGGAGCTAACTATGGCTACACCTTC. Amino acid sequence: CASSIDRQGANYGYTF. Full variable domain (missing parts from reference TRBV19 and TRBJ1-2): DGGITQSPKYLFRKEGQNVTLSCEQNLNHDAMYWYRQDPGQGLRLIYYSQIVNDFQKGDIAEGYSVSREKKESFPLTVTSAQKNPTAFYLCASSIDRQGANYGYTFGSGTRLTVV.

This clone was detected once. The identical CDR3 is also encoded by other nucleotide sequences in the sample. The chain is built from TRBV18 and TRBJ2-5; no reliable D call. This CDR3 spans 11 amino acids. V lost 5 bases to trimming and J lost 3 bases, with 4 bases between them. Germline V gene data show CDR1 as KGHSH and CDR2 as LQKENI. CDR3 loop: CASSSEETQYF. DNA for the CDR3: TGTGCCAGCTCATCCGAAGAGACCCAGTACTTC.